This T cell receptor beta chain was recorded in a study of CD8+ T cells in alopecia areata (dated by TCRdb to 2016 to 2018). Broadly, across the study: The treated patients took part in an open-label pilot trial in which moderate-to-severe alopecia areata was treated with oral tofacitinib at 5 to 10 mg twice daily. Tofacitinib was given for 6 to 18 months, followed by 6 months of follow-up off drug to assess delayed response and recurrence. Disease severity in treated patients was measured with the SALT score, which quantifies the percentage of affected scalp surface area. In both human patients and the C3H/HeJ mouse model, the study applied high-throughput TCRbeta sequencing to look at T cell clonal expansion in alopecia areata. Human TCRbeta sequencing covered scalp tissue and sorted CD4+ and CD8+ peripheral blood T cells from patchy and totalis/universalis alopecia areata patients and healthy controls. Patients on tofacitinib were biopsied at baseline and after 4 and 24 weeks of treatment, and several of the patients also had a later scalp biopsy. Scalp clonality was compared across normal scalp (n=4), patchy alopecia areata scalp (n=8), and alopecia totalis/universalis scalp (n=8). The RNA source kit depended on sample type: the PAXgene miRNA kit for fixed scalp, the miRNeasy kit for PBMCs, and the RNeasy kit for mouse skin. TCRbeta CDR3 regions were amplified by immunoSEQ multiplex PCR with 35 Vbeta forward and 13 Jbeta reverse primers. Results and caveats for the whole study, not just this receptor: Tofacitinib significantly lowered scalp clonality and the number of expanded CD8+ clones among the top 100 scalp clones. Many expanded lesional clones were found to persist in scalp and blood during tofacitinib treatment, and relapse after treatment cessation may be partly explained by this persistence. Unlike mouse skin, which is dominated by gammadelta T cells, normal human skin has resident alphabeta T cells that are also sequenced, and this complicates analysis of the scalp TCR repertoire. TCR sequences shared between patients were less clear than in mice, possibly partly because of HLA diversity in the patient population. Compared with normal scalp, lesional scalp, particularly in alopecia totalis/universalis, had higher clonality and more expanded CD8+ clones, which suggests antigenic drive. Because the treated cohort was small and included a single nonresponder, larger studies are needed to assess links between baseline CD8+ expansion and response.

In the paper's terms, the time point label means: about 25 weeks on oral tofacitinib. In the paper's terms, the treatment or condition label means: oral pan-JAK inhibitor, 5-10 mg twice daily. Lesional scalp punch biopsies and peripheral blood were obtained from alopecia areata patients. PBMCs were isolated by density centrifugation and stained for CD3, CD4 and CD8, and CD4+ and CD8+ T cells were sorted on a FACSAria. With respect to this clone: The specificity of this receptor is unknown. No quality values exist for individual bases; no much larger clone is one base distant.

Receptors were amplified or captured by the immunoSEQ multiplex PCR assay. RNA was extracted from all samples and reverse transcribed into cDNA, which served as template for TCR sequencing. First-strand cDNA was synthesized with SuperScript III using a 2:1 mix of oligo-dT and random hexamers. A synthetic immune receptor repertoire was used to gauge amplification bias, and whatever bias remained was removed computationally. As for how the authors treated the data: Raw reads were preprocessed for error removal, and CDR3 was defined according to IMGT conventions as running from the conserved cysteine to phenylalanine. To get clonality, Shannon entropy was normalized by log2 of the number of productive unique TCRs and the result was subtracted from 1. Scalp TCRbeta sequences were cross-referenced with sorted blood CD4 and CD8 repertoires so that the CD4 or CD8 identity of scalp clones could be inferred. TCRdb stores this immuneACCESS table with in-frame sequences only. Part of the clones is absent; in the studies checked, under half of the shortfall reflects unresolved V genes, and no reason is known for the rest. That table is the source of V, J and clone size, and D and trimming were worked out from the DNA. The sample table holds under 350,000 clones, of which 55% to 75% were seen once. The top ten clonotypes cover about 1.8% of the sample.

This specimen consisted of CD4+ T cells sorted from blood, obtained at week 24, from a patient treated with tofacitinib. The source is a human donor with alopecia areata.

For the CDR3, the sequence is CASSPTTGNEQYF. The DNA sequence is given as TGTGCCAGCAGTCCTACCACAGGGAACGAGCAGTACTTC. The rearranged chain carries TRBV28 and TRBJ2-7; TRBD1 is a possible D gene, resting on 6 matching bases. V was cut back by 5 bases and J by 5 bases, leaving a gap of 13 bases between them. CDR1 and CDR2 were assigned from the germline V gene as MDHEN and SYDVKM. The CDR3 contains 13 residues, cysteine and phenylalanine counted. Only the CDR3 region is kept as DNA, spanning 39 bases read in frame from base 1.